The rows below give T cell receptor beta chains drawn from one sample of a study of blood T cells in healthy people across ages. TCRdb re-analysed the 5' RACE reads in MiXCR, keeping a single row per CDR3 protein. This table holds 600,000 to 1,000,000 distinct CDR3 sequences, roughly 25% found once. The sample also formed part of further work on T cells of mothers and their children.

Specimen: blood. These receptors came from a boy aged 5-17 years in good health. Both conserved end residues are part of each CDR3. D genes are given only for firm matches. Clone size, where shown, is once, few, many, or a class for clones that have expanded.

clone size | J gene | D gene | V gene | CDR3 length | CDR3 protein | CDR3 DNA
NA | TRBJ2-1 | TRBD2 | TRBV7-8 | 15 | CASSLQGTSGTVQFF | TGTGCCAGCAGCTTACAAGGGACTAGCGGGACCGTCCAGTTCTTC
few | TRBJ2-1 | NA | TRBV25-1 | 12 | CAGGDPYNEQFF | TGTGCCGGTGGGGATCCCTACAATGAGCAGTTCTTC
NA | TRBJ2-1 | NA | TRBV6-2/TRBV6-3 | 14 | CASSPPLRYNEQFF | TGTGCCAGCAGTCCACCTCTTCGCTACAATGAGCAGTTCTTC
NA | TRBJ2-1 | NA | TRBV20-1 | 14 | CSTRPLGQGTEKFF | TGCAGTACTAGACCCCTGGGGCAGGGGACCGAAAAGTTCTTC
few | TRBJ2-1 | NA | TRBV29-1 | 14 | CSVDGPVSYNEQFF | TGCAGCGTTGACGGCCCGGTCTCCTACAATGAGCAGTTCTTC
NA | TRBJ2-7 | TRBD1 | TRBV18 | 13 | CAGSPLDRGEQYF | TGTGCCGGCTCACCTCTTGACAGGGGCGAGCAGTACTTC
few | TRBJ2-7 | TRBD2 | TRBV29-1 | 12 | CSATSETYEQYF | TGCAGCGCCACTAGCGAGACCTACGAGCAGTACTTC
NA | TRBJ2-2 | NA | TRBV7-9 | 15 | CAGSPPGANTGELFF | TGTGCCGGCAGCCCCCCAGGGGCCAACACCGGGGAGCTGTTTTTT
few | TRBJ2-2 | NA | TRBV20-1 | 15 | CSASELDASGGELFF | TGCAGTGCTTCTGAACTGGACGCCTCGGGCGGGGAGCTGTTTTTT
few | TRBJ2-7 | NA | TRBV5-1 | 18 | CASSLGGLLQEGSYEQYF | TGCGCCAGCAGCTTGGGAGGGCTCCTACAGGAGGGCTCCTACGAGCAGTACTTC
NA | TRBJ2-5 | NA | TRBV11-2 | 17 | CASSLVGGRARQETQYF | TGTGCCAGCAGCTTAGTGGGTGGCAGGGCCCGTCAAGAGACCCAGTACTTC
few | TRBJ2-3 | NA | TRBV18 | 16 | CASSPLDSQSTDTQYF | TGTGCCAGCTCACCACTAGACAGCCAAAGCACAGATACGCAGTATTTT
few | TRBJ1-4 | NA | TRBV4-3 | 19 | CASSQDRIGLWSTNEKLFF | TGCGCCAGCAGCCAAGACCGGATCGGGCTTTGGTCAACTAATGAAAAACTGTTTTTT
few | TRBJ1-2 | TRBD1 | TRBV19 | 14 | CASSAQDREIGYTF | TGTGCCAGTAGTGCCCAGGACAGGGAAATTGGCTACACCTTC
NA | TRBJ2-2 | NA | TRBV3-1 | 13 | CASSQEASGELFF | TGTGCCAGCAGCCAAGAAGCGTCCGGGGAGCTGTTTTTT